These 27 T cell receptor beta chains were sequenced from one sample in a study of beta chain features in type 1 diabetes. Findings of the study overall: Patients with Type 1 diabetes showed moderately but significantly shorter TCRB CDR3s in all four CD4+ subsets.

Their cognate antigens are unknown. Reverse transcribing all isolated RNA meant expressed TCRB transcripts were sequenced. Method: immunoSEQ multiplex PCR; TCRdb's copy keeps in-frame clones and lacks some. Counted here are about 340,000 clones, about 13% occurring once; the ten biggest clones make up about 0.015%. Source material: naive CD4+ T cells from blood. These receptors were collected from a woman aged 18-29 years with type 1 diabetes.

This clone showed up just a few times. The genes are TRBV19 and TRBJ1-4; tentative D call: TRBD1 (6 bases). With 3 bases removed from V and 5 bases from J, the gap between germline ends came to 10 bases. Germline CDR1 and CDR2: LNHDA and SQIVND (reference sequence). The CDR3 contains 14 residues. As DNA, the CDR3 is TGTGCCAGTAGTATGGTGGACAGAAATGAAAAACTGTTTTTT. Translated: CASSMVDRNEKLFF.

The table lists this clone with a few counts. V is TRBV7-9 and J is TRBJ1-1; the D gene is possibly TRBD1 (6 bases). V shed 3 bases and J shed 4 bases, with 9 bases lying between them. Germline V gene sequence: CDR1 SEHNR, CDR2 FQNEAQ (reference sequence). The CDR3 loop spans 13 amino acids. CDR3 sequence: CASSFAGATEAFF. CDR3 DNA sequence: TGTGCCAGCAGCTTCGCAGGGGCCACTGAAGCTTTCTTT.

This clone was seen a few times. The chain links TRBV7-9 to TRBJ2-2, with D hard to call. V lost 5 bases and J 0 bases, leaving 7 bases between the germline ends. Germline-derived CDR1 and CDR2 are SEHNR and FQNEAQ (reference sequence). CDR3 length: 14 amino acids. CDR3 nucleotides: TGTGCCAGCAGCCCCCTCGCGAACACCGGGGAGCTGTTTTTT. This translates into CASSPLANTGELFF.

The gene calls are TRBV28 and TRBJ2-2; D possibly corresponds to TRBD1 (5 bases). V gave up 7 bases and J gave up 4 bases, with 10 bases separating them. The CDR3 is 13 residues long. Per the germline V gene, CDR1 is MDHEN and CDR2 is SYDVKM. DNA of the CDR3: TGTGCCAGCAACGGCAGGGCCACCGGGGAGCTGTTTTTT. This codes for CASNGRATGELFF.

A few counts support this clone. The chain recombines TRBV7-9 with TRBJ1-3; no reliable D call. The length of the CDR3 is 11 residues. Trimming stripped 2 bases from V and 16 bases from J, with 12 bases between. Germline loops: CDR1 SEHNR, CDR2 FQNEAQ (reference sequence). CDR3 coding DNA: TGTGCCAGCAGCTTAAGTACAGCAACTTATTTT. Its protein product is CASSLSTATYF.

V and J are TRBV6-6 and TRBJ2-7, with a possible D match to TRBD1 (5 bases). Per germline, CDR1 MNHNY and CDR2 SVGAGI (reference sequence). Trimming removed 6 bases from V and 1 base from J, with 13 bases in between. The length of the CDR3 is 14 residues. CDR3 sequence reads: CASRLRVGSYEQYV. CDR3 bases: TGTGCCAGCAGGCTCAGGGTAGGGTCCTACGAGCAGTACGTC.

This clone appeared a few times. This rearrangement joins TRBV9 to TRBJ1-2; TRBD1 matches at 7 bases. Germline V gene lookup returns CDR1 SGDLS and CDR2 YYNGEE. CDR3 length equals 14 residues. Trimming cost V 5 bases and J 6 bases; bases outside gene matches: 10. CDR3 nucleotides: TGTGCCAGCAGTGGGGACAGACCTTGGGATGGCTACACCTTC. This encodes CASSGDRPWDGYTF. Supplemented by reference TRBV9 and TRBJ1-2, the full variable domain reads DSGVTQTPKHLITATGQRVTLRCSPRSGDLSVYWYQQSLDQGLQFLIQYYNGEERAKGNILERFSAQQFPDLHSELNLSSLELGDSALYFCASSGDRPWDGYTFGSGTRLTVV.

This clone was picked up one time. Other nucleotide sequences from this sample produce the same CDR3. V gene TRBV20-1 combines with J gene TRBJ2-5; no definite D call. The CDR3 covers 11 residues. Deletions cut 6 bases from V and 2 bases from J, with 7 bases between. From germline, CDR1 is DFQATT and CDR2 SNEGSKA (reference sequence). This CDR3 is CSASLQETQYF. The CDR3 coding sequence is TGCAGTGCGAGCCTACAAGAGACCCAGTACTTC.

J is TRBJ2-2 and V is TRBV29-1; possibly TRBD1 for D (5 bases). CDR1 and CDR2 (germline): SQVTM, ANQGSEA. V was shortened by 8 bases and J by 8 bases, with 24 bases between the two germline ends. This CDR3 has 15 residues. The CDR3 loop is CSFLRVGSNRGELFF. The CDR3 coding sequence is TGCAGCTTCCTTCGGGTCGGCTCCAACAGGGGGGAGCTGTTTTTT.

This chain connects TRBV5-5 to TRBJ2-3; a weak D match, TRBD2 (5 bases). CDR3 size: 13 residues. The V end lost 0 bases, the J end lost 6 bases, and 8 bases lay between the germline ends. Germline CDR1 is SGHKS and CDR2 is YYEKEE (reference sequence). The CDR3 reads CASSLEREDTQYF. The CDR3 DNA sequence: TGTGCCAGCAGCTTGGAAAGGGAGGATACGCAGTATTTT.

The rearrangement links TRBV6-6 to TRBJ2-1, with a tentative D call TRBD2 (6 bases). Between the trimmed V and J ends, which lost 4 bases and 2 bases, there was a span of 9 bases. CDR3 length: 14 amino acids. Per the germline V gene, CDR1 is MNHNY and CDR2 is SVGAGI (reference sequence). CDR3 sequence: CASSWRVTYNEQFF. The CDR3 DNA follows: TGTGCCAGCAGTTGGAGGGTCACCTACAATGAGCAGTTCTTC.

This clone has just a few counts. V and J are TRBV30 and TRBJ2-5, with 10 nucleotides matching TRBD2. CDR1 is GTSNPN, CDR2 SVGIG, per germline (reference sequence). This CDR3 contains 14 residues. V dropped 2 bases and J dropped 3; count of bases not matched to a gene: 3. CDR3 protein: CAWSPTSGKETQYF. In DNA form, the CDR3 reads TGTGCCTGGAGTCCCACTAGCGGGAAAGAGACCCAGTACTTC.

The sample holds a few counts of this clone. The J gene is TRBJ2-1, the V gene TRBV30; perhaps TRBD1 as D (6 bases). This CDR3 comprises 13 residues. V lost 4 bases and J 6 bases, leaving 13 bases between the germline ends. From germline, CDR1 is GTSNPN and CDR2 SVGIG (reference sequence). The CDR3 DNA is TGTGCCTGGAACAGGGAGTGGGGCAATGAGCAGTTCTTC. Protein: CAWNREWGNEQFF.

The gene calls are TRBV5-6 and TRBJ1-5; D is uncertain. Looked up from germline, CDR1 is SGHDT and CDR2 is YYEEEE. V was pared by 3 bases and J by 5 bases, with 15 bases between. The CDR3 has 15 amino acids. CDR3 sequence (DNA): TGTGCCAGCAGCTCCCGGTTGTATGCGGATCAGCCCCAGCATTTT. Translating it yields CASSSRLYADQPQHF.

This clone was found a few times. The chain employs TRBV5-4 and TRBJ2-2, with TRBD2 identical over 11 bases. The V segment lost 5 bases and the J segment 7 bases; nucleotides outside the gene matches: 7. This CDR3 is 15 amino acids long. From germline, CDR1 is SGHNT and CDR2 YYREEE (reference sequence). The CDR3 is CASRIAGGQGGELFF. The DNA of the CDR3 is TGTGCCAGCAGGATAGCGGGAGGGCAAGGCGGGGAGCTGTTTTTT.

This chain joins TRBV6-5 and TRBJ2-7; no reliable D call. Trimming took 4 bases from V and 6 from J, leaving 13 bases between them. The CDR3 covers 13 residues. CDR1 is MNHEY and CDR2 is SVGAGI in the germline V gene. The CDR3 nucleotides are TGTGCCAGCAGTTCTACATCGGGTGGCGAGCAGTACGTC. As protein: CASSSTSGGEQYV.

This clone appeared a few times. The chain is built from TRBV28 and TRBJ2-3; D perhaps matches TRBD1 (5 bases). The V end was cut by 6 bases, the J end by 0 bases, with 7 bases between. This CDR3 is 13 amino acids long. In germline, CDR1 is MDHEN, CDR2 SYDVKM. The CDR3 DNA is TGTGCCAGCAGGACAGCTAGCACAGATACGCAGTATTTT. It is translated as CASRTASTDTQYF. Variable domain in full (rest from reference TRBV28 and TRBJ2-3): DVKVTQSSRYLVKRTGEKVFLECVQDMDHENMFWYRQDPGLGLRLIYFSYDVKMKEKGDIPEGYSVSREKKERFSLILESASTNQTSMYLCASRTASTDTQYFGPGTRLTVL.

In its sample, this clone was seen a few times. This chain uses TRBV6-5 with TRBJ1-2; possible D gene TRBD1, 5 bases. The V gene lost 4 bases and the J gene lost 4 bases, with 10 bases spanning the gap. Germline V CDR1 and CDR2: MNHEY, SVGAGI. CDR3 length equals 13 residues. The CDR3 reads CASSSRDGYGYTF. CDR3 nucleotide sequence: TGTGCCAGCAGTTCCAGGGATGGCTATGGCTACACCTTC.

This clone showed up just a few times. CDR3 coding DNA: TGTGCCTGGGCCGGGCAGGGAACTGAAGCTTTCTTT. Protein: CAWAGQGTEAFF. This chain uses TRBV30 with TRBJ1-1, with D possibly being TRBD1 (5 bases). The CDR3 contains 12 residues. Germline CDR1 reads GTSNPN; CDR2 reads SVGIG (reference sequence). V lost 5 bases and J 5 bases, leaving 12 bases between the germline ends.

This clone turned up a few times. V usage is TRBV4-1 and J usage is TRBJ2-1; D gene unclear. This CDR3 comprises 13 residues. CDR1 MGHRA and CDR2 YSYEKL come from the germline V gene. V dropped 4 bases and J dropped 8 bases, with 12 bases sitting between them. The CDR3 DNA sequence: TGCGCCAGCAGCCGCCTGACGGAGCATGAGCAGTTCTTC. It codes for CASSRLTEHEQFF.

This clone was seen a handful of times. CDR3 protein: CASSQQEWGEQFF. CDR3 nucleotides: TGTGCCAGCTCACAACAGGAGTGGGGTGAGCAGTTCTTC. J is TRBJ2-1 and V is TRBV18, with D maybe TRBD1 (5 bases). The germline V gene has CDR1 KGHSH and CDR2 LQKENI. The ends were cut back, 4 bases at V and 9 bases at J, with 13 bases in the middle. The CDR3 runs to 13 residues.

Here the CDR3 DNA reads TGTGCCAGCCGACAGGGAGACTATGGCTACACCTTC. It is translated as CASRQGDYGYTF. The rearrangement uses TRBV6-5 and TRBJ1-2, with 7 bases that match TRBD1. The J segment lost 3 bases and the V segment lost 8 bases, leaving 3 bases of the junction unmatched. This CDR3 has 12 amino acids. Germline CDR1 is MNHEY and CDR2 is SVGAGI.

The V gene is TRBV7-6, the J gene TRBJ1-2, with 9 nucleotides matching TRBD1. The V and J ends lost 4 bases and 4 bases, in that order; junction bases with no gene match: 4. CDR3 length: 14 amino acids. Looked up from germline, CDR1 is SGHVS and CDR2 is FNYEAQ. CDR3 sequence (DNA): TGTGCCAGCAGCTACTTGACAGGGGGCTATGGCTACACCTTC. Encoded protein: CASSYLTGGYGYTF. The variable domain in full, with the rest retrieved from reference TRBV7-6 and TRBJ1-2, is GAGVSQSPRYKVTKRGQDVALRCDPISGHVSLYWYRQALGQGPEFLTYFNYEAQQDKSGLPNDRFSAERPEGSISTLTIQRTEQRDSAMYRCASSYLTGGYGYTFGSGTRLTVV.

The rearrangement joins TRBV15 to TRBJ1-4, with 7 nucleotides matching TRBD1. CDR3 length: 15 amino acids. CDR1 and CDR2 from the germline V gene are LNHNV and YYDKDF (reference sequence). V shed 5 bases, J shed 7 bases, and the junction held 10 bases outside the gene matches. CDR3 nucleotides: TGTGCCACCAGCGGTAGGACAGGAATAACTGAAAAACTGTTTTTT. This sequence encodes CATSGRTGITEKLFF.

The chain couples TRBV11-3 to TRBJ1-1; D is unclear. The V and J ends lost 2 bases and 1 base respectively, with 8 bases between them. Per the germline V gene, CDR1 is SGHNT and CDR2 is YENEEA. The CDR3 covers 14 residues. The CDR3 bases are TGTGCCAGCAGCTTACGATCCAGGAACACTGAAGCTTTCTTT. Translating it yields CASSLRSRNTEAFF.

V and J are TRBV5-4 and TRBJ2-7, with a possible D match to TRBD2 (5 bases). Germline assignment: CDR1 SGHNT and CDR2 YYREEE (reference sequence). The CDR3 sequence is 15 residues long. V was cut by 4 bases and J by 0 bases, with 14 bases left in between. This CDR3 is CASSPKSGSSYEQYV. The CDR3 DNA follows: TGTGCCAGCAGCCCTAAAAGCGGAAGCTCCTACGAGCAGTACGTC.

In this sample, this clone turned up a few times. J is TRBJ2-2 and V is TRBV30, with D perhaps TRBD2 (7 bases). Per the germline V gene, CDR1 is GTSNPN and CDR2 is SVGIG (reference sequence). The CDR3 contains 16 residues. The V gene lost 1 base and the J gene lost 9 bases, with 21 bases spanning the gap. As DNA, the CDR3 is TGTGCCTGGAGTGAGGCGGGAGCCCCGGGGGGCTGGGAGCTGTTTTTT. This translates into CAWSEAGAPGGWELFF.